The present T cell receptor beta chain was sequenced within a study of CD8 T cells in ankylosing spondylitis. This clonotype was recorded many times. Its antigen is unidentified. In germline, CDR1 is SGHRS, CDR2 YFSETQ. The CDR3 extends over 18 amino acids. V shed 1 base and J 3 bases; nucleotides not matched to a gene: 10. Study-level findings and limits: About 8 highly homologous variants made up a TCR beta motif that seemed to typify ankylosing spondylitis blood. Past research had described some motif variants in reactive arthritis synovial fluid and blood.

Libraries of TCR beta came from quantitative 5'-RACE with molecular barcodes. TCRdb reanalysed the 5' RACE reads using MiXCR and keeps one entry per CDR3 protein. The sample consists of under 200,000 distinct CDR3 sequences, roughly 11% of them appearing once. The rearrangement links TRBV5-1 to TRBJ2-3, with TRBD2 matching 11 bases. This clonotype originated in a male donor with ankylosing spondylitis or in good health (not recorded which). The source material was blood, either unsorted or a sorted T cell fraction (not recorded which). The CDR3 sequence is CASSLIGTSGAWTDTQYF. CDR3 bases: TGCGCCAGCAGCTTGATTGGGACTAGCGGAGCCTGGACAGATACGCAGTATTTT.